What follows describes a single T cell receptor beta chain. The sample is drawn from a study of shared clonotypes between healthy human individuals. The CD4+ fraction was divided into a CD45RA+ naive subset and a CD45RA-negative memory subset. This CDR3 is built from 12 residues. Trimming shortened V by 3 bases and J by 7 bases, and 9 bases separated the two germline ends. CDR1 is MDHEN, CDR2 SYDVKM, per germline. Here immunoSEQ multiplex PCR was the method, and the copy in TCRdb shows in-frame clones only, minus some. The repertoire consists of just over 2,000,000 clones, with about 95% occurring once and the leading ten covering more than 0.1%.

The sequence was collected from a man younger than 35 in good health. The V and J genes are TRBV28 and TRBJ1-2, with D tentatively TRBD1 (5 bases). Sequenced: naive CD4+ T cells sorted from blood. Subset here: CD45RA+ positively selected. The CDR3 spells CASSFYGAGYTF. The DNA for the CDR3 is TGTGCCAGCAGTTTTTATGGGGCTGGCTACACCTTC.